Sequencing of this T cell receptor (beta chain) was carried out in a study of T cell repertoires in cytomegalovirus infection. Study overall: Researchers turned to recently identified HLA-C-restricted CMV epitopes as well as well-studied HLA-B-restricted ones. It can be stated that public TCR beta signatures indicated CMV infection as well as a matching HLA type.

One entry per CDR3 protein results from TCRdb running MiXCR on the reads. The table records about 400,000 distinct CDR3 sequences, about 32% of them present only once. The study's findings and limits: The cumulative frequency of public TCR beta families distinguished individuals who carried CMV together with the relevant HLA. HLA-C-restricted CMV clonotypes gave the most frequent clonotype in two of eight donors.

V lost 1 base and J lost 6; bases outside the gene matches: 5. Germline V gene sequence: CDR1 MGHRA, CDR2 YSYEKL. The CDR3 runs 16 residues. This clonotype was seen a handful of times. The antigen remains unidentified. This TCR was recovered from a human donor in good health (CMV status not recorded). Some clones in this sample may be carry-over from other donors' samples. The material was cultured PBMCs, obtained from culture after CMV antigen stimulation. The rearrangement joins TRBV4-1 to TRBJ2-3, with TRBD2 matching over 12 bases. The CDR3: CASSQGPSGRVDTQYF. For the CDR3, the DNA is TGCGCCAGCAGCCAAGGGCCTAGCGGGAGGGTGGATACGCAGTATTTT.